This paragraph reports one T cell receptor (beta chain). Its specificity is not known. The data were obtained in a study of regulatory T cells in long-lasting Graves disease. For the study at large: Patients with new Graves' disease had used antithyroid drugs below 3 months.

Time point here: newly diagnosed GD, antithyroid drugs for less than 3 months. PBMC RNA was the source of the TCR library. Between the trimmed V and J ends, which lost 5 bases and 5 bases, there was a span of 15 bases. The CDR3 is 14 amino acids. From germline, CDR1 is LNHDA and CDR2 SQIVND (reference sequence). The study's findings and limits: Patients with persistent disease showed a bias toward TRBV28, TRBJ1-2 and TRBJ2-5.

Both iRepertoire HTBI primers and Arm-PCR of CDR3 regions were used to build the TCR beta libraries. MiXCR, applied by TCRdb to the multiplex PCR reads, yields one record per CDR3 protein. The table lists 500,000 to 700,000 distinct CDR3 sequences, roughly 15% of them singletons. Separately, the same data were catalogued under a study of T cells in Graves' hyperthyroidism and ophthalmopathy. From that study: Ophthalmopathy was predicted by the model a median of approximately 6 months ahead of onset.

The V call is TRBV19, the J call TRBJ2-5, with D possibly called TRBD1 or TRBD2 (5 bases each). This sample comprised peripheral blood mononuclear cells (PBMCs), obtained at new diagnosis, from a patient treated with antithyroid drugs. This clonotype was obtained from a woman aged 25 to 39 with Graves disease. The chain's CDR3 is CASSPSTAVETQYF. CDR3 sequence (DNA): TGTGCCAGTAGTCCTTCGACAGCGGTGGAGACCCAGTACTTC.